One and the same sample provided the 4 T cell receptor beta chains below, sequenced in a study of identical twins. TCRdb used MiXCR to reprocess the 5' RACE reads, holding one entry per CDR3 protein. The table has 230,000 or so distinct CDR3 sequences, about 8% seen once. This same sample was also part of a study on yellow fever vaccine responses in identical twins.

Sequences were obtained from CD8+ T cells sorted from blood. These receptors came from a woman aged 18-29 years in good health.

The chain joins TRBV5-6 to TRBJ1-1; tentative D call: TRBD1 (6 bases). Trimming shortened V by 2 bases and J by 0 bases, and 14 bases separated the two germline ends. Germline CDR1 reads SGHDT; CDR2 reads YYEEEE. The CDR3 is 16 amino acids. CDR3 residues: CASSFVQDSMNTEAFF. The DNA for the CDR3 is TGTGCCAGCAGCTTCGTACAGGACAGCATGAACACTGAAGCTTTCTTT.

This rearrangement joins TRBV27 to TRBJ2-2; 8 bases map to TRBD1. Per the germline V gene, CDR1 is MNHEY and CDR2 is SMNVEV (reference sequence). The CDR3 is 15 residues long. J was trimmed by 4 bases and V by 3 bases; bases with no gene match: 4. The CDR3 nucleotides are TGTGCCAGCAGTTTGGACAGGGACTCCACCGGGGAGCTGTTTTTT. It specifies CASSLDRDSTGELFF.

This clonotype was recorded once. This chain uses TRBV27 with TRBJ2-3; 8 bases map to TRBD2. Germline V gene lookup returns CDR1 MNHEY and CDR2 SMNVEV (reference sequence). V lost 0 bases to trimming and J lost 2 bases; unmatched junction nucleotides: 7. The CDR3 sequence is 17 residues long. The CDR3 protein is CASSLSGRRGATDTQYF. CDR3 sequence (DNA): TGTGCCAGCAGTTTATCAGGGCGGCGGGGGGCCACAGATACGCAGTATTTT.

The sample holds many counts of this clonotype. The chain recombines TRBV7-2 with TRBJ2-2; 7 bases agree with TRBD1. The CDR3 runs 14 residues. From germline, CDR1 is SGHTA and CDR2 FQGNSA. V was clipped by 5 bases and J by 4 bases; unmatched bases: 4. CDR3 DNA sequence: TGTGCCAGCAGCCCCGACAGGGTCACCGGGGAGCTGTTTTTT. Its translation is CASSPDRVTGELFF. The full variable domain, its missing parts supplied by reference TRBV7-2 and TRBJ2-2, is GAGVSQSPSNKVTEKGKDVELRCDPISGHTALYWYRQSLGQGLEFLIYFQGNSAPDKSGLPSDRFSAERTGGSVSTLTIQRTQQEDSAVYLCASSPDRVTGELFFGEGSRLTVL.